Given below is one T cell receptor beta chain in context. This sample is part of a study of blood T cell repertoires in COVID-19. The overall study: There were acute and convalescent COVID-19 samples, and they came from the United States, Italy and Spain. PBMCs, B-cell-depleted T cells, or T cells provided the cDNA or gDNA that made up the material.

How the authors handled the data: Counts of nucleated cells, estimated from reference gene primer amplification, were obtained. The protocol was immunoSEQ multiplex PCR, while the TCRdb copy is restricted to in-frame clones and leaves out a portion. The DNA was the basis for D and trimming; V, J and clone size are from that table. This sample yields approximately 180,000 clones, of which 80% to 95% are seen a single time; 0.53% belongs to the top ten. Germline CDR1 and CDR2: SGHAT and FQDESV (reference sequence). V lost 5 bases, J lost 6 bases, and 16 bases lay in between. This CDR3 is 15 amino acids long.

The sequence came from a man over 45 with acute or convalescent COVID-19. Sample: peripheral blood. This sequence joins TRBV11-1 and TRBJ2-2, with D perhaps TRBD1 (7 bases). CDR3 in amino acids: CASSPRGAEAGELFF. The CDR3 DNA is TGTGCCAGCAGCCCCAGGGGGGCGGAGGCCGGGGAGCTGTTTTTT.